The clone carrying this TCR beta chain is medium-sized by share. This CDR3 is built from 13 residues. Between the trimmed V and J ends, which lost 0 bases and 3 bases, there was a span of 6 bases. Germline CDR1 reads LGHDT; CDR2 reads YNNKEL (reference sequence). Live CD3+CD8+TCRalphabeta+ cells were sorted into four subsets by PD-1 and/or TIGIT. TCR libraries were prepared from around 14 ng of total RNA with the QIAseq Immune Repertoire TCR panel. TCRdb used MiXCR to reprocess the reads, holding one entry per CDR3 protein. This sample has about a thousand distinct CDR3 sequences; approximately 7% occur once, and the top ten carry approximately 15%. This entry is derived from a study of circulating CD8 cells and anti-PD-1 response in melanoma.

This material consisted of CD8+ T cells from PBMCs, taken at baseline or after one month of anti-PD-1 therapy (not recorded which). The chain couples TRBV3-1 to TRBJ2-7; the D is unclear. The sequence was obtained from a human donor with melanoma. The CDR3 sequence: CASSQDPVYEQYF. Written as DNA, the CDR3 is TGTGCCAGCAGCCAAGATCCGGTCTACGAGCAGTACTTC.